The next 21 T cell receptor beta chains were all read from a single sample in a study of preoperative IRX-2 immunotherapy in early breast cancer (dated by TCRdb to about 2019). Libraries were made using the immunoSEQ multiplex PCR assay. In its TCRdb copy, this immuneACCESS table keeps in-frame sequences only and misses some clones. Where compared with another copy, unresolved V genes explain less than half of these, and the others have no known cause. For this sample the table gives more than 20,000 clones, of which over 75% were detected only once. The top ten clonotypes cover approximately 1.5% of the sample. In the paper's terms, the treatment or condition label means: preoperative locoregional IRX-2 cytokine immunotherapy. Sequenced material: lymph node tissue, taken after IRX-2 immunotherapy. These receptors were collected from a human donor with breast cancer.

CDR3 protein: CASSLGLAGYNEQFF. The CDR3 DNA reads TGTGCCAGCAGCCTCGGGTTAGCGGGCTACAATGAGCAGTTCTTC. This sequence joins TRBV7-5 and TRBJ2-1; the D call TRBD2 from the table was never checked on the DNA. TRBV7-5 is an annotated pseudogene. The CDR3 extends over 15 amino acids.

This clone was found a few times. The chain employs TRBV6-8 and TRBJ1-1; 7 nucleotides align to TRBD1. V gave up 5 bases and J gave up 3 bases; unmatched junction bases: 6. This CDR3 spans 14 amino acids. The germline gives CDR1 MNHGY, CDR2 SAAAGT. Written as DNA, the CDR3 is TGTGCCAGCAGTGTGGGGCAGGGGGACACTGAAGCTTTCTTT. It yields the protein CASSVGQGDTEAFF.

This clone was seen only once. The V call is TRBV15, the J call TRBJ2-1; TRBD2 agrees at 9 bases. The V and J ends lost 3 bases and 4 bases, in that order; junction bases with no gene match: 10. The CDR3 consists of 17 residues. Germline assignment: CDR1 LNHNV and CDR2 YYDKDF (reference sequence). In DNA, the CDR3 is TGTGCCACCAGCAGTATCAAGCGGGGGGAGACTTACAATGAGCAGTTCTTC. Amino acid sequence: CATSSIKRGETYNEQFF. The full variable domain, in which reference TRBV15 and TRBJ2-1 provide the parts outside the CDR3, is DAMVIQNPRYQVTQFGKPVTLSCSQTLNHNVMYWYQQKSSQAPKLLFHYYDKDFNNEADTPDNFQSRRPNTSFCFLDIRSPGLGDTAMYLCATSSIKRGETYNEQFFGPGTRLTVL.

This clone has a single count. V gene TRBV19 combines with J gene TRBJ2-3; D gene unclear. There are 15 residues in the CDR3. Germline loops: CDR1 LNHDA, CDR2 SQIVND (reference sequence). The V end lost 4 bases, the J end lost 0 bases, and 11 bases lay between the germline ends. CDR3 bases: TGTGCCAGTAGTACGAGGTCTACTAGCACAGATACGCAGTATTTT. As protein: CASSTRSTSTDTQYF.

This rearrangement joins TRBV28 to TRBJ1-6, with D unclear. The V gene's germline CDR1 is MDHEN and CDR2 SYDVKM. V was trimmed by 6 bases and J by 6 bases, leaving 12 bases between them. The CDR3 covers 14 residues. CDR3 region: CASRRRIPNSPLHF. The CDR3, as DNA: TGTGCCAGCAGGCGGCGAATACCTAATTCACCCCTCCACTTT.

The rearrangement joins TRBV19 to TRBJ2-1; 7 positions agree with TRBD2. In germline, CDR1 is LNHDA, CDR2 SQIVND (reference sequence). This CDR3 is 19 amino acids long. V gave up 3 bases and J gave up 4 bases; unmatched junction bases: 18. CDR3 nucleotides: TGTGCCAGTAGTATCCCCGGACTAGGCATAACCGCGGGGTACAATGAGCAGTTCTTC. Residues: CASSIPGLGITAGYNEQFF.

The V gene is TRBV6-8, the J gene TRBJ1-5, with D perhaps matching TRBD1 (6 bases). The CDR3 loop spans 14 amino acids. Germline V gives CDR1 MNHGY, CDR2 SAAAGT. Trimming stripped 5 bases from V and 4 bases from J, with 12 bases between. CDR3 amino acids: CASSGGAGNQPQHF. The CDR3 DNA follows: TGTGCCAGCAGTGGGGGGGCGGGGAATCAGCCCCAGCATTTT.

The chain joins TRBV2 to TRBJ2-3, with D uncertain. Germline CDR1 SNHLY, CDR2 FYNNEI. V was clipped by 7 bases and J by 0 bases, with 11 bases between them. The CDR3 sequence is 14 residues long. DNA for the CDR3: TGTGCCAGCATCATAGATTCAAGCACAGATACGCAGTATTTT. Protein product: CASIIDSSTDTQYF.

V and J are TRBV9 and TRBJ1-5; no clear D. The ends were cut back, 3 bases at V and 0 bases at J, with 7 bases in the middle. The CDR3 runs to 14 residues. The germline gives CDR1 SGDLS, CDR2 YYNGEE. The CDR3 region is CASSGAHSNQPQHF. CDR3 coding DNA: TGTGCCAGCAGCGGGGCGCATAGCAATCAGCCCCAGCATTTT.

The chain combines TRBV6-8 with TRBJ2-1; possible D gene TRBD2, 7 bases. The V and J ends lost 5 bases and 0 bases respectively, with 8 bases between them. CDR3 length equals 14 residues. Germline V gene data show CDR1 as MNHGY and CDR2 as SAAAGT. CDR3 sequence (DNA): TGTGCCAGCAGTCGGGGGGCCTCCTACAATGAGCAGTTCTTC. It translates to CASSRGASYNEQFF.

The rearrangement uses TRBV30 and TRBJ1-1; D gene unclear. There are 15 residues in the CDR3. Germline lookup yields CDR1 GTSNPN and CDR2 SVGIG (reference sequence). With 0 bases removed from V and 1 base from J, the gap between germline ends came to 12 bases. As DNA, the CDR3 is TGTGCCTGGAGTGTACCTAAGGGAAAGAACACTGAAGCTTTCTTT. Encoded protein: CAWSVPKGKNTEAFF.

This chain joins TRBV23-1 and TRBJ1-1; tentatively, D is TRBD1 (5 bases). TRBV23-1 is flagged as an ORF with uncertain function. V lost 6 bases and J lost 4, with 15 bases in between. The CDR3 is made up of 14 amino acids. The CDR3 region has the DNA TGCGCCAGCAGCTTAGGGTGGGGGGGCACTGAAGCTTTCTTT. Its translation: CASSLGWGGTEAFF.

V gene TRBV2 combines with J gene TRBJ2-2; possible D gene TRBD2, 6 bases. Germline-derived CDR1 and CDR2 are SNHLY and FYNNEI. Trimming took 10 bases from V and 4 from J, leaving 13 bases between them. The CDR3 spans 13 residues. DNA of the CDR3: TGTGCCACCCGGAGGGGAGGCACCGGGGAGCTGTTTTTT. Amino acid sequence: CATRRGGTGELFF.

The chain couples TRBV19 to TRBJ1-3; 8 nucleotides match TRBD1. The CDR3 is 14 residues long. The junction had 2 bases not matched to a gene; V was cut back by 4 bases and J by 3 bases. Germline V lookup: CDR1 LNHDA, CDR2 SQIVND (reference sequence). The CDR3 loop reads CASSTGGLGNTIYF. CDR3 DNA sequence: TGTGCCAGTAGTACAGGGGGCCTTGGAAACACCATATATTTT.

The chain couples TRBV10-3 to TRBJ2-5, with a tentative D call TRBD2 (6 bases). The CDR3 length is 17 residues. The germline V gene encodes CDR1 ENHRY and CDR2 SYGVKD. Trimming left V 10 bases short and J 2 bases short, with 26 bases between. Here the CDR3 DNA reads TGTGCCAGCTCTAAATCCGGGACTCCCATCCGGCAAGAGACCCAGTACTTC. This encodes CASSKSGTPIRQETQYF.

The rearrangement uses TRBV15 and TRBJ1-5, with D perhaps TRBD1 (5 bases). Germline V gives CDR1 LNHNV, CDR2 YYDKDF (reference sequence). Trimming took off 3 bases at V and 7 bases at J, with 19 bases between the two ends. This CDR3 region has 16 residues. The CDR3 DNA follows: TGTGCCACCAGCAGTCCCCGGGGCGCCGCTGGGCAGCCCCAGCATTTT. As protein: CATSSPRGAAGQPQHF.

The chain links TRBV15 to TRBJ1-1; weak D call: TRBD1 (5 bases). The CDR3 consists of 16 residues. The V and J ends lost 1 base and 1 base respectively, with 13 bases between them. Germline CDR1 and CDR2: LNHNV and YYDKDF (reference sequence). The CDR3 loop reads CATSRGGQGRNTEAFF. CDR3 in DNA: TGTGCCACCAGCAGAGGCGGGCAGGGCAGGAACACTGAAGCTTTCTTT.

As to this clone: Its ends do not fully match the called genes, so a read error is possible. The rearrangement uses TRBV7-7 and TRBJ2-5; D is perhaps TRBD1 or TRBD2 (5 bases each). The CDR3 runs 15 residues. Germline CDR1 is SSHAT and CDR2 is FNYEAQ (reference sequence). The CDR3 DNA is TGTGCTAGCAGCTTGATCGGGGCCGCCCAAGAGACCCAGTACTTC. Amino acids: CASSLIGAAQETQYF.

The chain carries TRBV18 and TRBJ1-1; D may be TRBD1 (5 bases). The V end lost 3 bases, the J end lost 4 bases, and 15 bases lay between the germline ends. Germline V CDR1 and CDR2: KGHSH, LQKENI. The length of the CDR3 is 15 residues. CDR3 nucleotides: TGTGCCAGCTCACCTAACCAGGGTGGGGGCACTGAAGCTTTCTTT. This encodes CASSPNQGGGTEAFF.

The chain has TRBV1 and TRBJ1-3. TRBV1 has pseudogene status. This CDR3 has 13 residues. CDR3: CASSQDGGNTIYF. The CDR3 nucleotides are TGCGCCAGCAGCCAAGATGGGGGAAACACCATATATTTT.

This clone was picked up one time. V gene TRBV19 combines with J gene TRBJ2-5, with a weak D call TRBD1 (6 bases). The germline V and J ends were trimmed by 5 bases and 1 base, with 11 bases remaining between them. CDR1 LNHDA and CDR2 SQIVND come from the germline V gene (reference sequence). This CDR3 region has 14 residues. CDR3 sequence reads: CASSQGNFQETQYF. The CDR3 DNA reads as TGTGCCAGTAGTCAGGGGAACTTCCAAGAGACCCAGTACTTC.